This TCR beta chain was captured in a study of blood T cell repertoires in COVID-19. As for the study in general: In each case, the material was cDNA or gDNA derived from T cells, B-cell-depleted T cells, or PBMCs.

Some clones are missing from TCRdb's copy, which holds only in-frame ones; the method was immunoSEQ multiplex PCR. In the table there are about 58,000 clones, 70% to 90% of which are singletons. Germline V lookup: CDR1 LGHDT, CDR2 YNNKEL (reference sequence). V shed 6 bases, J shed 9 bases, and the junction held 8 bases outside the gene matches. CDR3 length: 14 amino acids. The chain combines TRBV3-1 (or the pseudogene TRBV3-2) with TRBJ1-6; 7 bases agree with TRBD1. Sequences were obtained from peripheral blood. This TCR derives from an older woman with active COVID-19. CDR3: CASRGPGQPSPLHF. CDR3 DNA sequence: TGTGCCAGCAGAGGCCCGGGACAGCCTTCACCCCTCCACTTT.